This T cell receptor beta chain was retrieved from a study of T cell responses to AZD1222 COVID-19 vaccine. Using immunoSEQ multiplex PCR, the repertoire was profiled, and TCRdb retains in-frame clones only, with some absent. The profile shows 180,000 or so clones, approximately 95% of them singletons. The sequencing used peripheral blood, collected 28 days after the second AZD1222 dose. The receptor's source is an adult who received the AZD1222 COVID-19 vaccine.

The CDR3 DNA follows: TGTGCCATCAGTGGCCAGGCCCAATTATATAACTATGGCTACACCTTC. It translates to CAISGQAQLYNYGYTF. The chain uses TRBV10-3 and TRBJ1-2; D not certain. Germline CDR1 reads ENHRY; CDR2 reads SYGVKD. Between the trimmed V and J ends, which lost 4 bases and 1 base, there was a span of 16 bases. CDR3 length equals 16 residues.